The clone carrying this TCR beta chain was observed a few times. Its antigen is not identified. The V gene lost 6 bases and the J gene lost 2 bases, with 13 bases spanning the gap. The CDR3 consists of 13 residues. Germline assignment: CDR1 DFQATT and CDR2 SNEGSKA (reference sequence). The entry originates in a study of human T cells and chemical hapten exposure. Study-level background: A roughly 2 cm by roughly 2 cm inner upper arm patch received 2% DPC for sensitization. Patch testing was performed with 0.01% DPC on the upper back, with reading at 6 days.

Time point specified: pre-sensitization, week 0. Treatment noted: therapeutic diphenylcyclopropenone sensitization with weekly scalp DPC. Whole-study findings and limits: Versus controls, significantly more large CDR3 similarity clusters arose from expanded TCRs.

Unique molecular identifiers were linked by the library to individual cDNA molecules. TCRdb ran MiXCR on the RACE reads and lists one entry per CDR3 protein. This sample has under 200,000 distinct CDR3 sequences, with under 35% found just once. This chain connects TRBV20-1 to TRBJ1-1, with D possibly being TRBD1 (6 bases). Sequencing used whole blood, obtained in connection with sensitization to the hapten diphenylcyclopropenone (DPC). This TCR derives from a woman in her twenties or thirties with alopecia areata. Some clones in this sample may be carry-over from other donors' samples. CDR3 loop: CSARTVGNTEAFF. The CDR3 DNA sequence: TGCAGTGCACGGACAGTTGGCAACACTGAAGCTTTCTTT.